This T cell receptor beta chain came from a study of blood T cell repertoires in COVID-19. Background on the study: The United States, Italy and Spain were the sources of the acute and convalescent COVID-19 samples. Sources were T cells, B-cell-depleted T cells, or PBMCs; the material itself was cDNA or gDNA.

In germline, CDR1 is SNHLY, CDR2 FYNNEI. V lost 8 bases to trimming and J lost 6 bases, with 8 bases between them. The CDR3 is 11 amino acids. Per the authors' pipeline: How many nucleated cells were present was estimated from reference gene primer amplification. Sequencing used immunoSEQ multiplex PCR; TCRdb keeps in-frame clones, though not all of them. Clonal size and the V and J genes are those of that table, whereas D and trimming came from the DNA. The data show roughly 160,000 clones, 85% seen once. The TCR comes from a man aged 35-49 years with acute or convalescent COVID-19. The chain uses TRBV2 and TRBJ2-1, with D perhaps TRBD1 (7 bases). Input material: peripheral blood. The CDR3 spells CASQGGNEQFF. The CDR3 DNA sequence: TGTGCCAGCCAGGGGGGCAATGAGCAGTTCTTC.